The 6 T cell receptor beta chains presented below share a single source sample, sequenced in a study of T cell responses to AZD1222 COVID-19 vaccine. The protocol was immunoSEQ multiplex PCR, while the TCRdb copy is restricted to in-frame clones and leaves out a portion. The data show fewer than 200,000 clones, with around 90% seen just once and more than 4% held by the top ten. Sequencing was performed on peripheral blood, taken 28 days after the second dose of the MenACWY control vaccine. Every receptor here comes from an adult who received the MenACWY meningococcal vaccine as a control.

The rearrangement links TRBV9 to TRBJ2-1; possibly TRBD2 for D (7 bases). The CDR3 runs 16 residues. Deletions cut 0 bases from V and 7 bases from J, with 17 bases between. The germline V gene has CDR1 SGDLS and CDR2 YYNGEE. The CDR3 DNA reads TGTGCCAGCAGCGTAGGGGGGGGCCCGAATGTGAATGAGCAGTTCTTC. It encodes CASSVGGGPNVNEQFF.

The V and J genes are TRBV19 and TRBJ1-3; TRBD1 is a possible D gene (6 bases). Germline V CDR1 and CDR2: LNHDA, SQIVND (reference sequence). This CDR3 is 16 amino acids long. V was clipped by 0 bases and J by 1 base, with 10 bases between them. The CDR3 nucleotides are TGTGCCAGTAGTATAGATGGGGGCGCTTCTGGAAACACCATATATTTT. Its protein is CASSIDGGASGNTIYF.

The V call is TRBV5-1, the J call TRBJ2-6; unclear D gene. This CDR3 has 16 residues. Germline V gene data show CDR1 as SGHRS and CDR2 as YFSETQ. The V and J ends lost 6 bases and 0 bases respectively, with 13 bases between them. Here the CDR3 reads CASTPDAPSGANVLTF. Here the CDR3 DNA reads TGCGCCAGCACCCCCGACGCTCCCTCTGGGGCCAACGTCCTGACTTTC.

V is TRBV29-1 and J is TRBJ2-1; D gene ambiguous. CDR1 is SQVTM, CDR2 ANQGSEA, per germline. This CDR3 has 15 residues. V lost 7 bases, J lost 0 bases, and 16 bases lay in between. The CDR3 region is CSATAGSSSYNEQFF. The CDR3 DNA reads TGCAGCGCCACAGCCGGGTCCAGCTCCTACAATGAGCAGTTCTTC.

The chain combines TRBV28 with TRBJ1-1; tentatively, D is TRBD1 (5 bases). Germline loops: CDR1 MDHEN, CDR2 SYDVKM. The V end was cut by 3 bases, the J end by 0 bases, with 11 bases between. This CDR3 comprises 15 residues. Here the CDR3 reads CASSFWQGLNTEAFF. The CDR3 DNA is TGTGCCAGCAGTTTTTGGCAGGGACTGAACACTGAAGCTTTCTTT.

The chain joins TRBV18 to TRBJ1-1; 10 nucleotides align to TRBD1. V trimming: 6 bases; J trimming: 0 bases; junction bases outside the gene matches: 10. The length of the CDR3 is 17 residues. Germline-derived CDR1 and CDR2 are KGHSH and LQKENI. DNA of the CDR3: TGTGCCAGCTCCCGCGGACAGGGGGGATTAATGAACACTGAAGCTTTCTTT. Translated: CASSRGQGGLMNTEAFF.